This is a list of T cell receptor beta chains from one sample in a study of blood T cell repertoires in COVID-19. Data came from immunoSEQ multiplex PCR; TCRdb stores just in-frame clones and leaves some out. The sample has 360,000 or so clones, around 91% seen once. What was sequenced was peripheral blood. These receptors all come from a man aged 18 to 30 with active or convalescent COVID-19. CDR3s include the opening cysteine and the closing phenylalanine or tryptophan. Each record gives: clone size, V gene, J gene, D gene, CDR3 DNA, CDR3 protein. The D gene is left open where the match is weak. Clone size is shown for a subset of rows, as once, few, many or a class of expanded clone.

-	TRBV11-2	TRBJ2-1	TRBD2	TGTGCCAGCAGCTTGGGACTAGCGGGGTCCAATGAGCAGTTCTTC	CASSLGLAGSNEQFF
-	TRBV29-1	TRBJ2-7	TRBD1	TGCAGCGCCGATATCGGGACAGGGACCTACGAGCAGTACTTC	CSADIGTGTYEQYF
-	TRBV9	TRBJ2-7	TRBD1	TGTGCCAGCACTCCGGGACAGGGGAACTCCTACGAGCAGTACTTC	CASTPGQGNSYEQYF
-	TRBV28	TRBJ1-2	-	TGTGCCACCAGAGAGTTAGCTAACTATGGCTACACCTTC	CATRELANYGYTF
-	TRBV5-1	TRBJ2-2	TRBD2	TGCGCCAGCAGCTTTGCCCCGGGGGGGGAGCTGCTTTTT	CASSFAPGGELLF
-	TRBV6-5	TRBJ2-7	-	TGTGCCAGCAGTTACTCGACAGACTCCTACGAGCAGTACTTC	CASSYSTDSYEQYF
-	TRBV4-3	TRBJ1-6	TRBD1	TGCGCCAGCAGCTCAAACGCAGGGGGCCATTCACCCCTCCACTTT	CASSSNAGGHSPLHF
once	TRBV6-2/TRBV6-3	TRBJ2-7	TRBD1	TGTGCCAGCAGTTCCGGTGGACAGGGGGCGGGGGAGCAGTACTTC	CASSSGGQGAGEQYF
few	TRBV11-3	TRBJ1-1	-	TGTGCCAGCAGCTTAAGTACATACACTGAAGCTTTCTTT	CASSLSTYTEAFF
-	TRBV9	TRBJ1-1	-	TGTGCCAGCAGCGACAGAATGAACACTGAAGCTTTCTTT	CASSDRMNTEAFF
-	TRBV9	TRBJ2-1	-	TGTGCCAGCAGCGTCACCGGGACAGAGCAGTTCTTC	CASSVTGTEQFF
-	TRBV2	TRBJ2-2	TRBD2	TGTGCCAGCAGTGATCCCAGCGGGGGGGCGAACACCGGGGAGCTGTTTTTT	CASSDPSGGANTGELFF
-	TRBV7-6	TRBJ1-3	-	TGTGCCAGCAGCTTAGAGGCAGGGGTTCTGGGAGGAAACACCATATATTTT	CASSLEAGVLGGNTIYF
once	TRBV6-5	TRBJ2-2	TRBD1	TGTGCCAGCAGTAAGGGACAGGGGTTCACCGGGGAGCTGTTTTTT	CASSKGQGFTGELFF
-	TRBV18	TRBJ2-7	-	TGTGCCAGCTCACCACCAACAGGACACCTCGAGCAGTACTTC	CASSPPTGHLEQYF
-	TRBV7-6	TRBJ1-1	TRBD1	TGTGCCAGCAGCCGACAGACAGGGCCGAACACTGAAGCTTTCTTT	CASSRQTGPNTEAFF
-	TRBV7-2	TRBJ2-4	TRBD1	TGTGCCAGCAGTTCAGGACAGGGGTCTTTTGGGGCCAAAAACATTCAGTACTTC	CASSSGQGSFGAKNIQYF
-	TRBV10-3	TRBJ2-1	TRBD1	TGTGCCATCAGCGAGGGGACAGGGTTCAATGAGCAGTTCTTC	CAISEGTGFNEQFF
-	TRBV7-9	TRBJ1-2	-	TGTGCCAGCAGCCCTGGACAGATATATAACTATGGCTACACCTTC	CASSPGQIYNYGYTF
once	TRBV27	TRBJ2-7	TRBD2	TGTGCCAGCAGTACCAGTACTAGCGGCTATCTAGAGCAGTACTTC	CASSTSTSGYLEQYF
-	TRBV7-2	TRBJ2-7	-	TGTGCCAGCAGCTTGTTCGACGGGTCCTACGAGCAGTACTTC	CASSLFDGSYEQYF
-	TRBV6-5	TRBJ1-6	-	TGTGCCAGCAGTTACAAAGGGAGGGAGGCAAATTCACCCCTCCACTTT	CASSYKGREANSPLHF